These 19 T cell receptor beta chains were all obtained from the same sample, sequenced in a study of T cells in localized non-small cell lung cancer. Using immunoSEQ multiplex PCR, the repertoire was profiled, and TCRdb retains in-frame clones only, with some absent. The table lists about 52,000 clones, less than 85% of them singletons. Sample: PBMCs, taken before any cancer treatment. The source of these receptors is a woman aged 35-75 years with stage II lung adenocarcinoma.

This rearrangement joins TRBV29-1 to TRBJ1-1, with D unclear. Germline V gives CDR1 SQVTM, CDR2 ANQGSEA. Trimming took 5 bases from V and 1 from J, leaving 14 bases between them. The CDR3 covers 14 residues. CDR3 nucleotide sequence: TGCAGCGTTTCCCTCCGGCGGGCGAACACTGAAGCTTTCTTT. Translating it yields CSVSLRRANTEAFF.

The chain links TRBV7-9 to TRBJ2-6; tentative D call: TRBD1 (6 bases). The CDR3 runs 16 residues. V was shortened by 2 bases and J by 3 bases, with 11 bases between the two germline ends. CDR1 SEHNR and CDR2 FQNEAQ come from the germline V gene (reference sequence). As DNA, the CDR3 is TGTGCCAGCAGCTTACCACAGGGTCGTGGGGCCAACGTCCTGACTTTC. It codes for CASSLPQGRGANVLTF.

The V and J genes are TRBV30 and TRBJ1-2; the D is unclear. This CDR3 comprises 13 residues. Germline V CDR1 and CDR2: GTSNPN, SVGIG (reference sequence). The ends were cut back, 3 bases at V and 5 bases at J, with 13 bases in the middle. The CDR3 loop reads CAWSPWTNYGYTF. CDR3 coding DNA: TGTGCCTGGAGCCCTTGGACCAATTATGGCTACACCTTC.

This sequence joins TRBV5-1 and TRBJ2-2, with no clear D. CDR1 is SGHRS, CDR2 YFSETQ, per germline. This CDR3 is 15 amino acids long. Trimming cost V 4 bases and J 2 bases, with 12 bases left between them. The CDR3: CASSPTLPNTGELFF. The CDR3 DNA reads TGCGCCAGCAGCCCGACACTACCCAACACCGGGGAGCTGTTTTTT.

The rearrangement joins TRBV9 to TRBJ2-2; 8 bases map to TRBD2. Germline lookup yields CDR1 SGDLS and CDR2 YYNGEE. The trim removed 1 base at V and 6 bases at J, leaving 8 bases unmatched. The CDR3 covers 16 residues. The DNA of the CDR3 is TGTGCCAGCAGCGTAAATCGGATCGGGGGGGCCGGGGAGCTGTTTTTT. Residues: CASSVNRIGGAGELFF.

This clone was detected only a few times. CDR3 DNA sequence: TGTGCCAGCAGTGGTAGACAGGGAACTTCTTATGGCTACACCTTC. Protein product: CASSGRQGTSYGYTF. The chain recombines TRBV6-5 with TRBJ1-2; 7 bases map to TRBD1. The CDR3 length is 15 residues. After removal of 5 bases from V and 5 bases from J, the junction contained 11 bases not matched to a gene. The germline V gene has CDR1 MNHEY and CDR2 SVGAGI.

The chain's CDR3 is CASSVLSGGASTDTQYF. The CDR3 nucleotides read TGTGCCAGCAGTGTATTGAGCGGGGGGGCAAGCACAGATACGCAGTATTTT. This chain connects TRBV27 to TRBJ2-3; 10 bases fit TRBD2. The V gene's germline CDR1 is MNHEY and CDR2 SMNVEV (reference sequence). V lost 5 bases and J lost 0; bases outside the gene matches: 8. The CDR3 has 17 residues.

In its sample, this clone was seen once. The chain joins TRBV30 to TRBJ1-1; possibly TRBD1 for D (6 bases). V shed 4 bases and J shed 1 base, with 19 bases lying between them. CDR3 size: 16 residues. Germline assignment: CDR1 GTSNPN and CDR2 SVGIG (reference sequence). In DNA form, the CDR3 reads TGTGCCTGGATCAAATGGGGGGCAAGGAGGAACACTGAAGCTTTCTTT. Protein product: CAWIKWGARRNTEAFF.

The chain combines TRBV18 with TRBJ1-5, with D possibly matching TRBD1 (6 bases). From germline, CDR1 is KGHSH and CDR2 LQKENI. The V and J ends lost 1 base and 6 bases respectively, with 10 bases between them. This CDR3 region has 14 residues. CDR3: CASSPRGAGQPQHF. The CDR3 DNA reads TGTGCCAGCTCACCACGGGGGGCAGGTCAGCCCCAGCATTTT.

V usage is TRBV5-1 and J usage is TRBJ1-5; 7 bases are a match to TRBD1. The CDR3 sequence is 14 residues long. V dropped 4 bases and J dropped 3; count of bases not matched to a gene: 4. Germline values: CDR1 SGHRS, CDR2 YFSETQ. The CDR3 protein is CASSLGTDNQPQHF. The CDR3 coding sequence is TGCGCCAGCAGCCTGGGGACAGACAATCAGCCCCAGCATTTT.

This clone was detected only once. V is TRBV5-6 and J is TRBJ2-3; 15 nucleotides line up with TRBD2. J gave up 4 bases and V 2 bases, and 2 bases lay outside the gene matches. CDR1 and CDR2 from the germline V gene are SGHDT and YYEEEE. The CDR3 covers 16 residues. In nucleotides, the CDR3 is TGTGCCAGCAGCTTTCGGACTAGCGGGGGGGCAGATACGCAGTATTTT. This sequence encodes CASSFRTSGGADTQYF. The full variable domain, in which reference TRBV5-6 and TRBJ2-3 provide the parts outside the CDR3, is DAGVTQSPTHLIKTRGQQVTLRCSPKSGHDTVSWYQQALGQGPQFIFQYYEEEERQRGNFPDRFSGHQFPNYSSELNVNALLLGDSALYLCASSFRTSGGADTQYFGPGTRLTVL.

The J gene is TRBJ1-5, the V gene TRBV19; D perhaps matches TRBD1 (6 bases). Trimming took off 5 bases at V and 4 bases at J, with 15 bases between the two ends. This CDR3 comprises 15 residues. Looked up from germline, CDR1 is LNHDA and CDR2 is SQIVND (reference sequence). The CDR3 DNA follows: TGTGCCAGTAGTGCACGGGGGCAGGGAAATCAGCCCCAGCATTTT. Translation gives CASSARGQGNQPQHF. Using reference TRBV19 and TRBJ1-5 for the parts outside the CDR3, the full variable domain is DGGITQSPKYLFRKEGQNVTLSCEQNLNHDAMYWYRQDPGQGLRLIYYSQIVNDFQKGDIAEGYSVSREKKESFPLTVTSAQKNPTAFYLCASSARGQGNQPQHFGDGTRLSIL.

The gene calls are TRBV15 and TRBJ2-3; D gene unclear. Germline CDR1 and CDR2: LNHNV and YYDKDF (reference sequence). The CDR3 sequence is 15 residues long. Trimming took off 0 bases at V and 2 bases at J, with 9 bases between the two ends. The CDR3 here is CATSRDKQFTDTQYF. In DNA form, the CDR3 reads TGTGCCACCAGCAGAGATAAACAGTTCACAGATACGCAGTATTTT.

This clone has just one count. The V and J genes are TRBV11-1 and TRBJ2-1; D might be TRBD1 (6 bases). V dropped 5 bases and J dropped 6 bases, with 14 bases sitting between them. The CDR3 consists of 14 residues. Germline-derived CDR1 and CDR2 are SGHAT and FQDESV (reference sequence). The CDR3 nucleotides are TGTGCCAGCAGCGTTTACAGGGTCGGCAATGAGCAGTTCTTC. Amino acids: CASSVYRVGNEQFF.

This chain links TRBV2 with TRBJ1-5, with D possibly being TRBD1 (6 bases). Germline CDR1 and CDR2: SNHLY and FYNNEI. The CDR3 has 15 amino acids. Between the trimmed V and J ends, which lost 6 bases and 2 bases, there was a span of 14 bases. The CDR3 protein is CASRLQGAGNQPQHF. The CDR3 DNA follows: TGTGCCAGCAGGTTACAGGGAGCTGGCAATCAGCCCCAGCATTTT.

The J gene is TRBJ1-5, the V gene TRBV7-2; 8 bases map to TRBD1. With 7 bases clipped from V and 6 bases from J, the junction kept 11 bases outside the gene matches. CDR3 size: 15 residues. CDR1 and CDR2 (germline): SGHTA, FQGNSA. The CDR3 protein is CASNKQGGGGQPQHF. CDR3 DNA sequence: TGTGCCAGCAACAAACAGGGGGGAGGTGGTCAGCCCCAGCATTTT.

This clone was counted once. The chain uses TRBV7-2 and TRBJ1-5; D is ambiguous. V was clipped by 1 base and J by 4 bases, with 17 bases between them. The CDR3 spans 17 residues. Germline-derived CDR1 and CDR2 are SGHTA and FQGNSA. The CDR3 loop is CASSLGGGRTLNQPQHF. In nucleotides, the CDR3 is TGTGCCAGCAGCTTAGGAGGAGGCAGGACCTTAAATCAGCCCCAGCATTTT.

For the CDR3, the DNA is TGTGCCAGCAGCACTGGACACAGCACAGATACGCAGTATTTT. It encodes CASSTGHSTDTQYF. The chain employs TRBV7-2 and TRBJ2-3, with a tentative D call TRBD1 (5 bases). Trimming pared 5 bases from V and 0 bases from J, leaving 9 bases between. Germline CDR1 SGHTA, CDR2 FQGNSA. The CDR3 runs to 14 residues.

The chain uses TRBV4-3 and TRBJ1-1; D is uncertain. CDR3 length: 15 amino acids. The V gene lost 3 bases and the J gene lost 3 bases, with 14 bases spanning the gap. In germline, CDR1 is LGHNA, CDR2 YSLEER. The CDR3 protein is CASSQVQEVDTEAFF. The CDR3 coding sequence is TGCGCCAGCAGCCAGGTGCAGGAGGTAGACACTGAAGCTTTCTTT.